A single sample gave rise to the 21 T cell receptor beta chains below, sequenced in a study of metastatic and nonmetastatic thyroid tumors. TCRdb reprocessed the PCR reads via MiXCR. The profile shows 2,000 to 3,000 clones, 27% of them singletons. Among the patients, none had received any treatment before thyroid surgery. The sequenced sample was tumor tissue. The receptors were gathered from a female donor with papillary thyroid cancer or a benign thyroid nodule (not recorded which). Some clones in this sample may be carry-over from other donors' samples.

The gene calls are TRBV6-5 and TRBJ1-6; TRBD1 aligns across 10 bases. The CDR3 runs 15 residues. From germline, CDR1 is MNHEY and CDR2 SVGAGI. Germline trimming cut 4 bases from V and 10 bases from J; bases unmatched to any gene: 7. CDR3 loop: CASSSTGTGASPLHF. The CDR3 region has the DNA TGTGCCAGCAGTTCGACCGGGACAGGGGCCTCACCCCTCCACTTT.

By sample share, this clone is large. The chain carries TRBV24-1 and TRBJ1-5, with D tentatively TRBD1 (5 bases). The V gene's germline CDR1 is KGHDR and CDR2 SFDVKD. The V end was cut by 3 bases, the J end by 6 bases, with 14 bases between. This CDR3 comprises 15 residues. The CDR3 DNA follows: TGTGCCACCAGTGATGGGGACGGGGGGGTTCAGCCCCAGCATTTT. Protein: CATSDGDGGVQPQHF.

This clone is deemed large. The chain combines TRBV2 with TRBJ1-4; 8 bases line up with TRBD1. CDR3 length: 15 residues. Germline V CDR1 and CDR2: SNHLY, FYNNEI. The V and J ends lost 7 bases and 3 bases, in that order; junction bases with no gene match: 7. The CDR3: CASTLQGVANEKLFF. CDR3 nucleotides: TGTGCCAGCACCCTACAGGGGGTGGCTAATGAAAAACTGTTTTTT.

Only a few counts were recorded for this clone. V usage is TRBV15 and J usage is TRBJ2-1; D ambiguous. Trimming cost V 0 bases and J 5 bases, with 8 bases left between them. This CDR3 is built from 14 residues. Per germline, CDR1 LNHNV and CDR2 YYDKDF (reference sequence). The CDR3 loop is CATSRDQVNNEQFF. The DNA for the CDR3 is TGTGCCACCAGCAGAGATCAGGTAAACAATGAGCAGTTCTTC.

This chain uses TRBV5-8 with TRBJ1-2, with TRBD1 matching 7 bases. CDR3 length: 14 amino acids. The V segment lost 3 bases and the J segment 8 bases; nucleotides outside the gene matches: 10. Germline loops: CDR1 SGHTS, CDR2 YDEGEE. Written as DNA, the CDR3 is TGTGCCAGCAGCTCGACAGGGCCCTCTCGAGGCTACACCTTC. It encodes CASSSTGPSRGYTF.

This clone was found a few times. The CDR3 spells CSARGVAGFEQYF. The CDR3 nucleotides are TGCAGTGCTAGGGGGGTAGCGGGATTCGAGCAGTACTTC. The V call is TRBV20-1, the J call TRBJ2-7, with 8 bases matching TRBD2. The CDR3 extends over 13 amino acids. With 3 bases clipped from V and 6 bases from J, the junction kept 7 bases outside the gene matches. Germline lookup yields CDR1 DFQATT and CDR2 SNEGSKA (reference sequence).

This chain joins TRBV10-3 and TRBJ1-2; D is perhaps TRBD1 (5 bases). The CDR3 runs 14 residues. Germline V lookup: CDR1 ENHRY, CDR2 SYGVKD. V shed 0 bases and J shed 0 bases, with 5 bases lying between them. Written as DNA, the CDR3 is TGTGCCATCAGTGAGTCGACAGCTAACTATGGCTACACCTTC. Its protein product is CAISESTANYGYTF.

This chain connects TRBV12-3 or TRBV12-4 to TRBJ2-3; TRBD1 or TRBD2 may be the D gene (5 bases each). This CDR3 is 14 amino acids long. V dropped 3 bases and J dropped 4 bases, with 11 bases sitting between them. CDR3 nucleotide sequence: TGTGCCAGCAGTTTCAGGGCGGAGGCAGATACGCAGTATTTT. Protein: CASSFRAEADTQYF.

The chain recombines TRBV5-6 with TRBJ2-7, with D perhaps TRBD2 (6 bases). Germline CDR1 SGHDT, CDR2 YYEEEE. The CDR3 is 11 amino acids. Trimming stripped 6 bases from V and 7 bases from J, with 11 bases between. The CDR3 loop reads CASTSEGEQYF. The CDR3 region has the DNA TGTGCCAGCACCTCGGAGGGGGAGCAGTACTTC.

The chain combines TRBV27 with TRBJ1-6; D is ambiguous. CDR3 size: 13 residues. Trimming stripped 3 bases from V and 9 bases from J, with 9 bases between. Germline V gene data show CDR1 as MNHEY and CDR2 as SMNVEV (reference sequence). The CDR3 here is CASSFAGPSPLHF. Written as DNA, the CDR3 is TGTGCCAGCAGTTTCGCGGGCCCTTCACCCCTCCACTTT.

This clone was counted only a few times. The rearrangement joins TRBV24-1 to TRBJ2-5, with 8 bases matching TRBD1. The germline gives CDR1 KGHDR, CDR2 SFDVKD. This CDR3 comprises 15 residues. The junction had 7 bases not matched to a gene; V was cut back by 4 bases and J by 4 bases. The CDR3 protein is CATSDMGQEVETQYF. The CDR3 region has the DNA TGTGCCACCAGTGACATGGGACAGGAGGTAGAGACCCAGTACTTC.

This chain uses TRBV5-1 with TRBJ2-3; D possibly corresponds to TRBD2 (6 bases). CDR1 and CDR2 from the germline V gene are SGHRS and YFSETQ. CDR3 length: 13 amino acids. V shed 7 bases and J shed 5 bases, with 14 bases lying between them. CDR3 sequence reads: CASGTRGGDTQYF. The CDR3 nucleotides read TGCGCCAGCGGAACGAGGGGAGGAGATACGCAGTATTTT.

This clone appeared a few times. The chain joins TRBV19 to TRBJ1-5, with 8 bases that match TRBD1. Trimming at V came to 4 bases and at J to 7 bases, leaving 9 bases not matched to a gene. The CDR3 runs to 15 residues. From germline, CDR1 is LNHDA and CDR2 SQIVND (reference sequence). The CDR3 spells CASSRTGRRGQPQHF. CDR3 nucleotide sequence: TGTGCCAGTAGTAGGACAGGGAGGAGGGGACAGCCCCAGCATTTT. The complete variable domain, with remaining parts taken from reference TRBV19 and TRBJ1-5, reads DGGITQSPKYLFRKEGQNVTLSCEQNLNHDAMYWYRQDPGQGLRLIYYSQIVNDFQKGDIAEGYSVSREKKESFPLTVTSAQKNPTAFYLCASSRTGRRGQPQHFGDGTRLSIL.

The rearrangement joins TRBV28 to TRBJ1-2, with 10 bases matching TRBD1. V shed 4 bases, J shed 8 bases, and the junction held 7 bases outside the gene matches. The CDR3 length is 14 residues. Germline-derived CDR1 and CDR2 are MDHEN and SYDVKM. CDR3 protein: CASSSRQGARGYTF. The DNA of the CDR3 is TGTGCCAGCAGTTCTCGACAGGGGGCGCGGGGCTACACCTTC.

This chain uses TRBV6-2 or TRBV6-3 with TRBJ1-5; D is unresolved. Germline V gene sequence: CDR1 MNHEY, CDR2 SVGEGT. V was cut by 2 bases and J by 6 bases, with 14 bases left in between. The CDR3 loop spans 15 amino acids. CDR3 DNA: TGTGCCAGCAGTTACGCCCCGGGGATGGGTCAGCCCCAGCATTTT. The encoded protein is CASSYAPGMGQPQHF.

The J gene is TRBJ1-4, the V gene TRBV6-1, with D uncertain. With 7 bases removed from V and 0 bases from J, the gap between germline ends came to 15 bases. This CDR3 region has 16 residues. The germline V gene has CDR1 MNHNS and CDR2 SASEGT. The CDR3 protein is CASTRPQRATNEKLFF. Here the CDR3 DNA reads TGTGCCAGCACTCGACCGCAGCGCGCAACTAATGAAAAACTGTTTTTT.

This clone was observed once. The rearrangement joins TRBV24-1 to TRBJ1-2; no clear D gene. The CDR3 is made up of 11 amino acids. The V gene lost 4 bases and the J gene lost 7 bases, with 6 bases spanning the gap. Germline V gene data show CDR1 as KGHDR and CDR2 as SFDVKD. CDR3 in DNA: TGTGCCACCAGTGACGGATTTGGCTACACCTTC. This codes for CATSDGFGYTF.

The chain carries TRBV20-1 and TRBJ2-2, with D possibly TRBD2 on 5 matching bases. This CDR3 has 13 residues. V lost 5 bases and J 5 bases, leaving 12 bases between the germline ends. Germline loops: CDR1 DFQATT, CDR2 SNEGSKA (reference sequence). CDR3 bases: TGCAGTGCTCCACGGACGGGAACCGGGGAGCTGTTTTTT. Its protein product is CSAPRTGTGELFF.

V usage is TRBV6-2 or TRBV6-3 and J usage is TRBJ2-3; 9 bases align to TRBD2. Trimming cost V 2 bases and J 4 bases; bases outside gene matches: 7. Per germline, CDR1 MNHEY and CDR2 SVGEGT. The CDR3 runs to 16 residues. CDR3 residues: CASSYPLAGIADTQYF. The CDR3 bases are TGTGCCAGCAGTTACCCCCTAGCGGGAATCGCAGATACGCAGTATTTT.

This clone was counted between two and nine times. This chain connects TRBV6-6 to TRBJ2-3, with a weak D call TRBD1 (6 bases). CDR1 and CDR2 from the germline V gene are MNHNY and SVGAGI (reference sequence). V was pared by 2 bases and J by 0 bases, with 9 bases between. The CDR3 runs to 15 residues. The CDR3 DNA reads as TGTGCCAGCAGTTACAGTGGGACAAGCACAGATACGCAGTATTTT. Protein: CASSYSGTSTDTQYF.

This clone was detected a few times. A junction boundary mismatches the germline segment, possibly from a read error. The V call is TRBV6-5, the J call TRBJ2-7; the D is unclear. CDR1 is MNHEY, CDR2 SVGAGI, per germline. This CDR3 region has 14 residues. CDR3 nucleotides: TGTGTCAGCAGTTATGGGTCCCCGCGCTACGAGCAGTACTTC. As protein: CVSSYGSPRYEQYF.